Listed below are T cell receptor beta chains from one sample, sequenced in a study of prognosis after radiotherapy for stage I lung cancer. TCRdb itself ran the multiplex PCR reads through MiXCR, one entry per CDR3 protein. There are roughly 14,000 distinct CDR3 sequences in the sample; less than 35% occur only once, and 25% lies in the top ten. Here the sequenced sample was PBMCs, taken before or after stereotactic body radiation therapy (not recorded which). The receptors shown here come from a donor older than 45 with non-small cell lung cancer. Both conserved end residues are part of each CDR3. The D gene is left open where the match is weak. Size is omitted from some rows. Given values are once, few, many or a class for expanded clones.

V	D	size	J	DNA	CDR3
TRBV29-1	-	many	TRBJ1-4	TGCAGCGCGACGCAAACCGAGGAAAAACTGTTTTTT	CSATQTEEKLFF
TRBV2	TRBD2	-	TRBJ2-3	TGTGCCAGCATCACTAGCGGGAGGCCGCGAGCAGATACGCAGTATTTT	CASITSGRPRADTQYF
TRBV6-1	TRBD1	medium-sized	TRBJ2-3	TGTGCCAGCAGTCGGACAGGGGGCACAGATACGCAGTATTTT	CASSRTGGTDTQYF
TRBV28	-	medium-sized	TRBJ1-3	TGTGCCAGCAGTCCTCCGCTAGGAAACACCATATATTTT	CASSPPLGNTIYF
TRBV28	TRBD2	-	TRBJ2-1	TGTGCCAGCAGTTCCTCCTTGGGAGGGCAATGGGATGAGCAGTTCTTC	CASSSSLGGQWDEQFF
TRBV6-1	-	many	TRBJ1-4	TGTGCCAGCAGTTCGACAACAACTAATGAAAAACTGTTTTTT	CASSSTTTNEKLFF
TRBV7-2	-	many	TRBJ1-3	TGTGCCAGCAGCAAGCCCCAGGGATTAGGAAACACCATATATTTT	CASSKPQGLGNTIYF
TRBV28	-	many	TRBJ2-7	TGTGCCAGTGTTGCGGGGGCGACCTACGAGCAGTACTTC	CASVAGATYEQYF
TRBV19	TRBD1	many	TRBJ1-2	TGTGCCAGTAGTATGGGGACAGGGACTAACTATGGCTACACCTTC	CASSMGTGTNYGYTF
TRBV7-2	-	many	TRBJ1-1	TGTGCCAGCAGCTTATGGGAGGTGATGAACACTGAAGCTTTCTTT	CASSLWEVMNTEAFF
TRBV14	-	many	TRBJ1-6	TGTGCCAGCAGCCAAGATCGCGGCTCCTATAATTCACCCCTCCACTTT	CASSQDRGSYNSPLHF
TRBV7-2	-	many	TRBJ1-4	TGTGCCAGCAGCCCCCGCCTTGGTGAAAAACTGTTTTTT	CASSPRLGEKLFF
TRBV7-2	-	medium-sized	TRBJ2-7	TGTGCCAGCAGCTTGGGCAGTGCCTACGAGCAGTACTTC	CASSLGSAYEQYF
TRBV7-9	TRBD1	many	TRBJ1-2	TGTGCCAGCAGACGGACAGGGGCGGATGGCTACACCTTC	CASRRTGADGYTF
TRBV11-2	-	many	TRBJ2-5	TGTGCCAGCAGCTTAGGACTTGGGCGGTCCCAAGAGACCCAGTACTTC	CASSLGLGRSQETQYF
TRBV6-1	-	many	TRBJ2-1	TGTGCCAGCAGTCGAACAGGGTACAATGAGCAGTTCTTC	CASSRTGYNEQFF
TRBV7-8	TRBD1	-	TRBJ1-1	TGTGCCAGCAGCTATCAGGGGGGTTGGACTGAAGCATTCTTT	CASSYQGGWTEAFF
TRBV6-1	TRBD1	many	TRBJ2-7	TGTGCCATCGGGACAGGGGCTTCCTACGAGCAGTACTTC	CAIGTGASYEQYF
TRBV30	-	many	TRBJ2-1	TGTGCCTGGAGTGTGCTAGCGTCACTAACCGTCAATGAGCAGTTCTTC	CAWSVLASLTVNEQFF
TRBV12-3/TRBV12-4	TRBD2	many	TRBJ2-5	TGTGCCAGCAGGCGAGCGGGAGGTGGGGAGACCCAGTACTTC	CASRRAGGGETQYF
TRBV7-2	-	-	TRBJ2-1	-	CASSFYICSARGAAFYNEQFF
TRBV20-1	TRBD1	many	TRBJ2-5	TGCAGTGCTAGCACGGACAGGGAAGAGACCCAGTACTTC	CSASTDREETQYF
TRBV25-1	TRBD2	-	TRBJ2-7	TGTGCCAGCAGTGATACAGGAAAACCCGTGACTAGCGGGAGGGCCTTTAGTCACGAGCAGTACTTC	CASSDTGKPVTSGRAFSHEQYF
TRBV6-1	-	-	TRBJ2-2	TGTGACAGTGGCCTACAGGAGGACAACGGGGAGCTGTTTTTT	CDSGLQEDNGELFF
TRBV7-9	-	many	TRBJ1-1	TGTGCCAGCACCGTGACAGGCGGCATGAACACTGAAGCTTTCTTT	CASTVTGGMNTEAFF
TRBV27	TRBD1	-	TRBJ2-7	TGTGCCAGCAGACTTCTATCAGGGGGAGTGCACGAGCAGTACTTC	CASRLLSGGVHEQYF
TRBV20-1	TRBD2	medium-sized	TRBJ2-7	TGCAGTGCTAGAGACGCACTAGCGGGAGGATCTGAGCAGTACTTC	CSARDALAGGSEQYF
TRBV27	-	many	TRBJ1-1	TGTGCCAGCAGTTTAGGAGGGAGGCACACTGAAGCTTTCTTT	CASSLGGRHTEAFF
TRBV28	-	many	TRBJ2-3	TGTGCCAGCAGAAACAGCGACGGGACCCGCTCTAGCACAGATACGCAGTATTTT	CASRNSDGTRSSTDTQYF
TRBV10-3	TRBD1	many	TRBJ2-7	TGTGCCACCCACCGGGACAGGACGTCCTACGAGCAGTACTTC	CATHRDRTSYEQYF
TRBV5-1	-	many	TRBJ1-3	TGCGCCAGCAGTTCCTCCGGGACGTACTCTGGAAACACCATATATTTT	CASSSSGTYSGNTIYF
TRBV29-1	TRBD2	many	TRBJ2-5	TGCAGCGTTCTAGCGGGAGGTTCAGAGACCCAGTACTTC	CSVLAGGSETQYF
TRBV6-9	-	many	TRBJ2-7	TGTGCCAGCAGTTACTCACAGGGCGAACCCTACGAGCAGTACTTC	CASSYSQGEPYEQYF
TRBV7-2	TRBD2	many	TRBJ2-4	TGTGCCAGCAGCTTAGAGATGGTTAGCGGGTTAAACATTCAGTACTTC	CASSLEMVSGLNIQYF
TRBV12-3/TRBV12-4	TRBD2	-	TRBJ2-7	TGTGCCAGCAGTCCCGTACTAGCGTACGAGCAGTCCTTC	CASSPVLAYEQSF